This T cell receptor (beta chain) was sequenced in a study of molecular identifiers for immune sequencing clone quantification (dated by TCRdb to 2016 to 2018). Describing the broader study: For a replicate experiment, RNA from around 20,000 or 99,000 naive CD8 T cells was divided into five aliquots, of which four were sequenced. This methods study benchmarked molecular-identifier clustering-based TCR repertoire sequencing (MIDCIRS) and TCR RNA copy counting, using CD8 T cells to do so. On the study overall, not on this receptor specifically: Spiked-in Jurkat TCR RNA equal to a single cell's worth was reported to be detectable even within 1,100,000 naive CD8 T cells. When barcode sub-clustering was left out, chimeric consensus sequences inflated TCR diversity, with chimeras reaching as high as 47%. The naive libraries included spiked-in Jurkat TCR RNA (roughly 11 copies' worth), and this RNA is not part of the donor repertoire. Modeling estimated 3 to 3.5 recovered TCR RNA copies per cell, compared with about 10 by digital PCR, which implies about 30% capture efficiency. Highly expanded clone sizes could be underestimated because identical TCR molecules may share a barcode. Clones above 20 RNA copies held over 99% of molecules in CMV-specific effector cells but under 1% in naive cells.

This clonotype occurred many times. Its antigen remains unidentified. No base qualities exist here, and no much larger clone lies one base off it. Libraries of naive CD8 T cells were built from around 20,000 to 1,000,000 sorted cells, with 10%, 30% or 50% of the purified RNA used. Naive CD8 T cells, defined as CD8+CD4-CCR7+CD45RA+, were FACS-sorted into RLT Plus buffer on a BD FACSAria II. Approximately 9 TCR copies' worth of Jurkat RNA were spiked into roughly 20,000-1,000,000 naive CD8 T cell samples to test detection sensitivity. CD8 T cells were enriched with RosetteSep CD8+ T Cell Enrichment Cocktail and Ficoll-Paque, followed by ACK red cell lysis. Libraries were prepared through PCR. TCRdb shows the sequencer as NextSeq 500. Preparation of bulk TCR libraries followed a previously described approach, with the TCR primers listed in Table S5. Total RNA was purified with the Qiagen AllPrep DNA/RNA kit. Reads from multiple sequencing runs of the same library were pooled before analysis. The paper's data handling went like this. Reads were retained only if an exact TCR constant sequence was present, and the retained reads were trimmed to 150 nt and grouped according to their 12-nt molecular barcodes. Within each barcode group, reads were sub-clustered at a 15% Levenshtein threshold, and quality-weighted consensus sequences were built per RNA molecule. Non-functional sequences were discarded, and so were lower-count sequences lying one edit away from another sequence. Based on a fit of two negative binomial distributions, barcode sub-clusters having less than 20% of the maximum read count were discarded. TCRdb itself trimmed the public reads at Q25 with fastp, ran MiXCR and retained productive beta chains. Under each unique CDR3 protein, matching rows form one entry showing the most common genes and DNA. The V and J calls follow TCRdb's processing rather than the paper's. For this sample there are 45,000 to 55,000 distinct CDR3 sequences; about a third appear just once. Of the sample, 3% to 4% falls within the top ten clones.

The germline V gene yields SGHVS for CDR1 and FQNEAQ for CDR2. Counted from cysteine to phenylalanine, this CDR3 has 15 amino acids. Just CDR3 DNA is preserved here, 45 bases in frame from base 1. V is cut back by 5 bases and J by 0 bases, with 4 bases in the junction unmatched. The TCR sequence derives from a human donor in good health. Some libraries in this study had Jurkat cell RNA spiked in. Recombination linked TRBV7-8 to TRBJ2-1, with TRBD1 identical over 7 junction bases. The material sequenced was naive CD8+ T cells from blood, with Jurkat cell RNA spiked in. The cell subset or site label corresponds to: FACS-sorted CD8+CD4-CCR7+CD45RA+ naive T cells. The sequenced DNA is TGTGCCAGCAGCCCAGGGACAGCCTCCTACAATGAGCAGTTCTTC. Its protein product is CASSPGTASYNEQFF.